This passage covers 6 T cell receptor beta chains from one sample sequenced in a study of Ad26.COV2.S vaccination and SARS-CoV-2 variants. TCRdb's table, derived via immunoSEQ multiplex PCR, lists solely in-frame clones and lacks some. The table has fewer than 400,000 clones, 90% seen once. As to treatment: about 20 received Ad26.COV2.S at low or high dose, single or two shots; several received placebo; per-sample allocation not given. Sampling happened 63 days after the first vaccine or placebo injection. The material was peripheral blood, obtained in a trial of Ad26.COV2.S vaccine versus placebo. Every receptor here comes from a person between 18 and 59 years old who received the Ad26.COV2.S COVID-19 vaccine or a placebo.

The J gene is TRBJ1-1, the V gene TRBV23-1; 11 nucleotides match TRBD1. TRBV23-1 is sorted into the ORF group, with uncertain function. The CDR3 is made up of 18 amino acids. V lost 0 bases, J lost 0 bases, and 6 bases stayed unmatched. Written as DNA, the CDR3 is TGCGCCAGCAGTCAATCGAGGACAGGGGGCGAGGTGAACACTGAAGCTTTCTTT. This encodes CASSQSRTGGEVNTEAFF.

V gene TRBV19 combines with J gene TRBJ2-2, with TRBD2 matching over 13 bases. The CDR3 is 18 residues long. The V and J ends lost 4 bases and 1 base, in that order; junction bases with no gene match: 6. CDR1 is LNHDA and CDR2 is SQIVND in the germline V gene (reference sequence). CDR3: CASSTGLAGIGNTGELFF. The CDR3 region has the DNA TGTGCCAGTAGTACGGGACTAGCGGGAATCGGGAACACCGGGGAGCTGTTTTTT.

The chain employs TRBV2 and TRBJ2-1; D perhaps matches TRBD2 (7 bases). Germline CDR1 SNHLY, CDR2 FYNNEI. The CDR3 contains 16 residues. V lost 7 bases, J lost 7 bases, and 23 bases lay in between. CDR3 in amino acids: CASTSGGYREWNEQFF. The DNA of the CDR3 is TGTGCCAGCACTTCCGGGGGGTACAGGGAGTGGAATGAGCAGTTCTTC. Drawing the rest from reference TRBV2 and TRBJ2-1, the complete variable domain is EPEVTQTPSHQVTQMGQEVILRCVPISNHLYFYWYRQILGQKVEFLVSFYNNEISEKSEIFDDQFSVERPDGSNFTLKIRSTKLEDSAMYFCASTSGGYREWNEQFFGPGTRLTVL.

The chain combines TRBV6-6 with TRBJ2-5, with a weak D call TRBD1 (5 bases). Germline lookup yields CDR1 MNHNY and CDR2 SVGAGI (reference sequence). The CDR3 sequence is 13 residues long. V was shortened by 5 bases and J by 0 bases, with 7 bases between the two germline ends. As DNA, the CDR3 is TGTGCCAGCAGTGACAGATACCAAGAGACCCAGTACTTC. It codes for CASSDRYQETQYF.

This chain joins TRBV4-3 and TRBJ2-7; 8 nucleotides align to TRBD1. J lost 5 bases, V lost 4 bases, and 7 bases had no gene match. The V gene's germline CDR1 is LGHNA and CDR2 YSLEER. CDR3 length: 14 residues. CDR3 sequence: CASSRSTGADEQYF. The CDR3 region has the DNA TGCGCCAGCAGCCGTTCGACAGGGGCCGACGAGCAGTACTTC.

The genes are TRBV7-8 and TRBJ2-7; tentatively, D is TRBD1 (7 bases). V lost 3 bases and J 3 bases, leaving 18 bases between the germline ends. The CDR3 sequence is 16 residues long. Germline CDR1 and CDR2: SGHVS and FQNEAQ. CDR3 sequence reads: CASSLDRPRGFYEQYF. CDR3 nucleotides: TGTGCCAGCAGCTTGGACAGGCCTCGGGGGTTCTACGAGCAGTACTTC.